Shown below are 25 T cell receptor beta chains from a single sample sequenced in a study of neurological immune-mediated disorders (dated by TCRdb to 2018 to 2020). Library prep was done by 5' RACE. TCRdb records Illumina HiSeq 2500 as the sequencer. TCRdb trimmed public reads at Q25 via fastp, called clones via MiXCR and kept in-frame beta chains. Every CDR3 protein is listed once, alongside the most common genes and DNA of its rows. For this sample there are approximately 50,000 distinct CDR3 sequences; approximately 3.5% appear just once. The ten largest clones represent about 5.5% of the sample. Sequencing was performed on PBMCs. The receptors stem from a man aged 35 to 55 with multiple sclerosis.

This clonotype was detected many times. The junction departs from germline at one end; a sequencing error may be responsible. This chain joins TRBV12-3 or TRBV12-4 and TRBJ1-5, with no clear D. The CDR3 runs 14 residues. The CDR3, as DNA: TGTGCCAGCAGCCTGAGACACCCTTATCAGCCCCAGAATTTT. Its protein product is CASSLRHPYQPQNF.

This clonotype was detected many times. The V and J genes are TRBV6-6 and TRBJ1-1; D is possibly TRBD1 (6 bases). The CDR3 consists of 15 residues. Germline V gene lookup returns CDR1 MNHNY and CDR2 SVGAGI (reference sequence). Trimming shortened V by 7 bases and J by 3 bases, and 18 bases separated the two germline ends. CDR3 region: CASTPRGGRDTEAFF. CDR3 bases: TGTGCCAGCACTCCCCGGGGGGGCAGGGACACTGAAGCTTTCTTT.

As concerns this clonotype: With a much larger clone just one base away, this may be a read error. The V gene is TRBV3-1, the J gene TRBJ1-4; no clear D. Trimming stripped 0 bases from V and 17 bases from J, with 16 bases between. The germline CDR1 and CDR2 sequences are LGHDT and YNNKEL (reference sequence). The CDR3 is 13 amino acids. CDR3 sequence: CASSQERVGPRFF. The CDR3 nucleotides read TGTGCCAGCAGCCAAGAAAGGGTTGGACCGAGATTTTTT.

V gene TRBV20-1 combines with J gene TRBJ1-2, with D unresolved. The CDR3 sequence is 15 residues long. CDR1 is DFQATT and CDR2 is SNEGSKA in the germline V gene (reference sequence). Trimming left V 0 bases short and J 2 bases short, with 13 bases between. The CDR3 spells CSARDFSGTNYGYTF. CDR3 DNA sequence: TGCAGTGCTAGAGATTTCTCGGGCACCAACTATGGCTACACCTTC.

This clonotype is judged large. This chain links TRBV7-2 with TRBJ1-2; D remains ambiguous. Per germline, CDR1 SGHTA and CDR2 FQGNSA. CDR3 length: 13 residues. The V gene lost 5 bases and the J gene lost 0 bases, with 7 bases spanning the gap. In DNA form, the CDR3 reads TGTGCCAGCAGCCTCCACGCTAACTATGGCTACACCTTC. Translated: CASSLHANYGYTF.

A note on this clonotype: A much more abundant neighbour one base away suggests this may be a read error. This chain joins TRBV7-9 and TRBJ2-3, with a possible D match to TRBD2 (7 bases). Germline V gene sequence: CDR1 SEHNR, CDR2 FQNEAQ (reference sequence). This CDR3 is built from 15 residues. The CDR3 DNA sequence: TGTGCCAGAAGCTTTTTCACAGGGAGGGTGAATACGCAGTATTTT. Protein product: CARSFFTGRVNTQYF.

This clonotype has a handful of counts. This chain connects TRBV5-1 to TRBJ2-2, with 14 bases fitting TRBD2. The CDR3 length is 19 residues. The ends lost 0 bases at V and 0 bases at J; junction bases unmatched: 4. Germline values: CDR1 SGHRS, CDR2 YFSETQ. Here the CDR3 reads CASSLAGTSGGPNTGELFF. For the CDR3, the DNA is TGCGCCAGCAGCTTGGCAGGGACTAGCGGGGGCCCGAACACCGGGGAGCTGTTTTTT.

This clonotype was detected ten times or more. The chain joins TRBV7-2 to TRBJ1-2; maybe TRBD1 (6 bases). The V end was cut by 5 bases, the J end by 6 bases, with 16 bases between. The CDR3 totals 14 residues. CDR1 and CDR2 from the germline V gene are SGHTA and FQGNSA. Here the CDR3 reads CASSPPWGGHGYTF. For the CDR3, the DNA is TGTGCCAGCAGCCCCCCGTGGGGGGGCCATGGCTACACCTTC.

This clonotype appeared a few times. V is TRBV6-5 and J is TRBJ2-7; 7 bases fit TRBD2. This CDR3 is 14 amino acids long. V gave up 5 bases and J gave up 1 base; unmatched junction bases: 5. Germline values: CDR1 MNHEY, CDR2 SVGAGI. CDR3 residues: CASSNLGGSYEQYF. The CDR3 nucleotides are TGTGCCAGCAGTAACCTGGGGGGGTCCTACGAGCAGTACTTC.

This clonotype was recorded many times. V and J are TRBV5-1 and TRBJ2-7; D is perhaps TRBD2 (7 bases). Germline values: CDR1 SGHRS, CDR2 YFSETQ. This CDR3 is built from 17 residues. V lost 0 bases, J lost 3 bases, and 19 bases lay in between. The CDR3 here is CASSLAGGRRENYEQYF. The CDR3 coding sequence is TGCGCCAGCAGCTTGGCCGGGGGGCGTAGGGAAAACTACGAGCAGTACTTC.

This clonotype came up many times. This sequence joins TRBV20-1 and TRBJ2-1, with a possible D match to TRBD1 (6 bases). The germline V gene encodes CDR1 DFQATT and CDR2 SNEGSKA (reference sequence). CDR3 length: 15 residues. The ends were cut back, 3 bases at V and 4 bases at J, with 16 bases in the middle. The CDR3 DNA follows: TGCAGTGCTAGCACGACAGGCGTGCTTTACAATGAGCAGTTCTTC. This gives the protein CSASTTGVLYNEQFF.

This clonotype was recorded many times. DNA of the CDR3: TGCAGTGCTAGTGCGGGGGGGGAGGGTGCAGATACGCAGTATTTT. It codes for CSASAGGEGADTQYF. V and J are TRBV20-1 and TRBJ2-3, with 9 bases matching TRBD2. V was clipped by 3 bases and J by 4 bases; unmatched bases: 8. Germline CDR1 is DFQATT and CDR2 is SNEGSKA (reference sequence). This CDR3 spans 15 amino acids.

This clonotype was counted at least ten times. The CDR3, as DNA: TGTGCCACCGAAGACGTTGGGACCGATAAGCCCCAGCATTTT. Translated: CATEDVGTDKPQHF. This sequence joins TRBV24-1 and TRBJ1-5; tentative D call: TRBD1 (5 bases). The CDR3 is 14 amino acids. The V end lost 9 bases, the J end lost 8 bases, and 19 bases lay between the germline ends. The germline CDR1 and CDR2 sequences are KGHDR and SFDVKD.

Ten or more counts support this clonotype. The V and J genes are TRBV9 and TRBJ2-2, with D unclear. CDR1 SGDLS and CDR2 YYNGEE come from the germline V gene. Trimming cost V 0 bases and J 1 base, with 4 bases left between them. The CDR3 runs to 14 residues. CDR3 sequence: CASSVEVNTGELFF. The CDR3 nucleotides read TGTGCCAGCAGCGTAGAGGTGAACACCGGGGAGCTGTTTTTT.

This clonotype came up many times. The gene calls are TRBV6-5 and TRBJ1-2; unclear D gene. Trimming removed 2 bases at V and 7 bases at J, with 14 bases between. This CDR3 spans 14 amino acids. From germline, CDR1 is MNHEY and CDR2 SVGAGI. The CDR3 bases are TGTGCCAGCAGTTACAGCCTAGGAACGGGTGGCTACACCTTC. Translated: CASSYSLGTGGYTF.

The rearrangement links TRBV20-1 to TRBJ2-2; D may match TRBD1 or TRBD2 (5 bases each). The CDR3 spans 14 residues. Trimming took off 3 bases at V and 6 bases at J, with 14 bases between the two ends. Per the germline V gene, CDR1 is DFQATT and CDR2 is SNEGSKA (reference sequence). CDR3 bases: TGCAGTGCTAGTGAGGGGATGGTGGCCGGGGAGCTGTTTTTT. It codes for CSASEGMVAGELFF.

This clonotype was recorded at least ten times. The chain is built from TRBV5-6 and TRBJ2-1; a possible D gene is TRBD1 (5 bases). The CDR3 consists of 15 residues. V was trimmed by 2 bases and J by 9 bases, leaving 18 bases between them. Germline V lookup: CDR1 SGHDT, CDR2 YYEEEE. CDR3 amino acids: CASSLGRAGTGEQFF. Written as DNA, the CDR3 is TGTGCCAGCAGCTTAGGTAGGGCTGGTACAGGTGAGCAGTTCTTC.

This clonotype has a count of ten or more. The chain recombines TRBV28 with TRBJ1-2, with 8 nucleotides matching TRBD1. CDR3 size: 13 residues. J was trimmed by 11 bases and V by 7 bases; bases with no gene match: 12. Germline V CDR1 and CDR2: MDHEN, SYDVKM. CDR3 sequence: CASIPPGQGGYTF. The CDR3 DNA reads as TGTGCCAGCATCCCCCCCGGACAGGGAGGGTACACCTTC.

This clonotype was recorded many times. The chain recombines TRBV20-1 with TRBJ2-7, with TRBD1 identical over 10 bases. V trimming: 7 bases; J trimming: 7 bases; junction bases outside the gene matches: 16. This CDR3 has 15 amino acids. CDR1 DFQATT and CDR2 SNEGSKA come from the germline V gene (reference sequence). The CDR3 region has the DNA TGCAGTGTTACCCTACTTGACAGGGGGCGAGGGGAGCAGTACTTC. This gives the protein CSVTLLDRGRGEQYF.

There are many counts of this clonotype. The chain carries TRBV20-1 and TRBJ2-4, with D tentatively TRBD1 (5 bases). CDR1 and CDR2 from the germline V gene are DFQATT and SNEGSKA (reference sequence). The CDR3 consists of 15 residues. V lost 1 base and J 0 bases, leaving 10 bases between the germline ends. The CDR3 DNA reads TGCAGTGCTAGAGGACAGAAGCTAGCCAAAAACATTCAGTACTTC. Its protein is CSARGQKLAKNIQYF.

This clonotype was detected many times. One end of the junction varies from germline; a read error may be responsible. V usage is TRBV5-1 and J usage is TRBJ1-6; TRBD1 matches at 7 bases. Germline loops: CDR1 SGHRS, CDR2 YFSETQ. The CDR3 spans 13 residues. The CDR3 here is CASSIAGTDTLNF. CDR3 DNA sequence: TGCGCCAGCAGCATTGCCGGGACAGACACCCTCAACTTT.

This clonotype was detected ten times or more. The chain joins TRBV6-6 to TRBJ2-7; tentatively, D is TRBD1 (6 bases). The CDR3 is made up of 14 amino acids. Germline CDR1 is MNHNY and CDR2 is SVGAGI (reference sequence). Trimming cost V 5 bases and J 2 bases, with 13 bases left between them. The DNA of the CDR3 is TGTGCCAGCAGTCTCACGGGACAACCCTACGAGCAGTACTTC. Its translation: CASSLTGQPYEQYF.

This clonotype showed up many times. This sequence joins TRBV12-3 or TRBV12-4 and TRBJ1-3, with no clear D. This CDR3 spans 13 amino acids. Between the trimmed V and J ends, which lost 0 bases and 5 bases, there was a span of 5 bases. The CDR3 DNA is TGTGCCAGCAGTTTAGCTCACCGAAACACCATATATTTT. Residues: CASSLAHRNTIYF.

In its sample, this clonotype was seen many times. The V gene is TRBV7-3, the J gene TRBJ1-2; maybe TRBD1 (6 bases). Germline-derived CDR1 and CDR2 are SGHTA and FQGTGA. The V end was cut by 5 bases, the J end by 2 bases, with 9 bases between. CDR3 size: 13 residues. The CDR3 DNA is TGTGCCAGCAGCCCAGACAGGAACTATGGCTACACCTTC. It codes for CASSPDRNYGYTF.

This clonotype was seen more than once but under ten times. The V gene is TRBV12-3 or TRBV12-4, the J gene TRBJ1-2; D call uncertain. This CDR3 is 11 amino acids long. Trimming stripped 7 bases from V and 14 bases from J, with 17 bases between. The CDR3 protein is CASTLGSVQTF. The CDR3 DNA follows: TGTGCCAGCACCCTGGGCTCGGTCCAAACCTTC.